A single sample is the source of the 11 T cell receptor beta chains below, sequenced in a study of blood T cell repertoires in COVID-19. Some clones are missing from TCRdb's copy, which holds only in-frame ones; the method was immunoSEQ multiplex PCR. The table includes 120,000 to 150,000 clones, under 90% detected once. The sequenced sample was peripheral blood. These receptors all come from a human donor in a cohort sampled during active COVID-19.

CDR3 sequence (DNA): TGCGCCAGCAGCTCCCGGGGGGCAGGCTATGGCTACACCTTC. It is translated as CASSSRGAGYGYTF. V is TRBV4-3 and J is TRBJ1-2; a possible D gene is TRBD1 (6 bases). Germline V gene sequence: CDR1 LGHNA, CDR2 YSLEER. This CDR3 has 14 amino acids. V lost 5 bases to trimming and J lost 4 bases, with 14 bases between them.

This clone has a handful of counts. The chain joins TRBV30 to TRBJ1-6, with D unresolved. Germline assignment: CDR1 GTSNPN and CDR2 SVGIG (reference sequence). V was shortened by 3 bases and J by 4 bases, with 10 bases between the two germline ends. The CDR3 has 14 amino acids. Here the CDR3 reads CAWSRASYNSPLHF. The CDR3 bases are TGTGCCTGGAGCCGCGCCTCGTATAATTCACCCCTCCACTTT.

The rearrangement links TRBV3-1 (or the pseudogene TRBV3-2) to TRBJ1-5; a weak D match, TRBD1 (6 bases). V gave up 3 bases and J gave up 7 bases, with 10 bases separating them. There are 13 residues in the CDR3. Germline V gene lookup returns CDR1 LGHDT and CDR2 YNNKEL (reference sequence). CDR3 residues: CASSQARGQPQHF. CDR3 DNA: TGTGCCAGCAGCCAGGCCAGGGGCCAGCCCCAGCATTTT.

The sample holds one count of this clone. This sequence joins TRBV4-2 and TRBJ2-2; TRBD2 might be the D (6 bases). V shed 1 base and J shed 6 bases, with 15 bases lying between them. CDR3 length: 16 residues. Germline V gives CDR1 LGHNA, CDR2 YNFKEQ. In DNA form, the CDR3 reads TGTGCCAGCAGCCAAGGCCGGGGAGGAGTTGCCGGGGAGCTGTTTTTT. It yields the protein CASSQGRGGVAGELFF.

This rearrangement joins TRBV19 to TRBJ1-2, with no clear D. CDR1 and CDR2 from the germline V gene are LNHDA and SQIVND (reference sequence). CDR3 length: 13 amino acids. V was cut by 5 bases and J by 1 base, with 8 bases left in between. The CDR3 nucleotides are TGTGCCAGTAGTGTGACATTTAACTATGGCTACACCTTC. As protein: CASSVTFNYGYTF.

This clone occurred once. V and J are TRBV19 and TRBJ2-7; 10 bases agree with TRBD1. The CDR3 is 17 residues long. V lost 7 bases to trimming and J lost 0 bases; unmatched junction nucleotides: 12. Germline V gene lookup returns CDR1 LNHDA and CDR2 SQIVND (reference sequence). CDR3 residues: CASIKGSGTGDSYEQYF. The CDR3 nucleotides are TGTGCCAGTATTAAAGGATCAGGGACAGGGGACTCCTACGAGCAGTACTTC.

This clone showed up just a few times. V gene TRBV13 combines with J gene TRBJ1-5; tentative D call: TRBD1 (6 bases). CDR1 PRHDT and CDR2 FYEKMQ come from the germline V gene (reference sequence). The CDR3 extends over 14 amino acids. Trimming removed 0 bases at V and 6 bases at J, with 9 bases between. The CDR3 DNA reads as TGTGCCAGCAGCTTAGGGGGGGCTCCTCAGCCCCAGCATTTT. Translated: CASSLGGAPQPQHF.

This clone was observed a few times. The genes are TRBV2 and TRBJ2-2, with 12 bases fitting TRBD2. The length of the CDR3 is 19 residues. J lost 4 bases, V lost 7 bases, and 16 bases had no gene match. CDR1 SNHLY and CDR2 FYNNEI come from the germline V gene. Here the CDR3 reads CASNAGASGGVYGTGELFF. The CDR3 DNA reads as TGTGCCAGCAACGCCGGGGCTAGCGGGGGGGTTTACGGCACCGGGGAGCTGTTTTTT.

The chain links TRBV5-6 to TRBJ1-2, with TRBD1 as a possible D gene (6 bases). V was pared by 4 bases and J by 6 bases, with 13 bases between. The CDR3 spans 13 residues. The germline V gene encodes CDR1 SGHDT and CDR2 YYEEEE. CDR3 in DNA: TGTGCCAGCAGCCCCAATACAGGGAATGGCTACACCTTC. The encoded protein is CASSPNTGNGYTF.

The chain couples TRBV7-3 to TRBJ2-2; no clear D gene. V shed 4 bases and J shed 0 bases, with 9 bases lying between them. CDR1 is SGHTA and CDR2 is FQGTGA in the germline V gene. CDR3 size: 15 residues. The CDR3 reads CASSYLPANTGELFF. In DNA form, the CDR3 reads TGTGCCAGCAGCTATCTCCCCGCGAACACCGGGGAGCTGTTTTTT.

The J gene is TRBJ2-5, the V gene TRBV30; D might be TRBD2 (7 bases). The CDR3 runs to 14 residues. Trimming stripped 0 bases from V and 4 bases from J, with 12 bases between. The germline V gene encodes CDR1 GTSNPN and CDR2 SVGIG (reference sequence). This CDR3 reads CAWSVAGARETQYF. CDR3 sequence (DNA): TGTGCCTGGAGTGTTGCGGGGGCGAGAGAGACCCAGTACTTC.